This T cell receptor beta chain appears in the sequencing data of a study of T-cell reconstitution after alpha-beta-depleted transplantation in children. Broader study findings: Diversity and T-cell counts at one year after transplant derived mostly from new T cells.

Unique molecular identifiers were incorporated when the TCRbeta library was constructed. TCRdb ran MiXCR on the PCR reads and lists one entry per CDR3 protein. The table includes over 150,000 distinct CDR3 sequences, 5.5% to 7% detected once. Note on this clonotype: The antigen is not known.

The specimen comprised PBMCs, sampled before TCRalphabeta/CD19-depleted stem cell transplant. This TCR came from a girl under three years old with combined immunodeficiency, due to receive a stem cell transplant.

In DNA form, the CDR3 reads TGTGCCAGCAGCCAAGTCAGCGGCGCCTACGAGCAGTACTTC. Amino acid sequence: CASSQVSGAYEQYF. The chain joins TRBV4-2 to TRBJ2-7; maybe TRBD2 (5 bases). Trimming pared 1 base from V and 2 bases from J, leaving 9 bases between. CDR1 is LGHNA, CDR2 YNFKEQ, per germline. CDR3 length: 14 residues.